This TCR beta chain was retrieved from a study of vaccination and CD4 T cells after COVID-19. An Oncomine TCR Beta short-read assay was used to sequence the DNA from cultured CD4+ T cells. TCRdb reanalysed the PCR reads using MiXCR and keeps one entry per CDR3 protein. In the table there are around 15,000 distinct CDR3 sequences, approximately 70% of which are singletons. V lost 3 bases and J 2 bases, leaving 1 base between the germline ends. The CDR3 has 11 amino acids. As to this clonotype: What it binds is not known.

As for treatment: roughly 10-day PBMC culture with coronavirus spike peptide pools or control peptides (ViraFEST assay). With 9.5 to 10 ug/ml peptide pools and roughly 9 IU/ml IL-2, PBMCs were cultured at some 2.2 million per well. V is TRBV12-3 or TRBV12-4 and J is TRBJ1-2, with D unresolved. The source is a human donor who had recovered from COVID-19. Source material: CD4+ T cells from blood, cultured in vitro. CDR3 residues: CASSLNYGYTF. Written as DNA, the CDR3 is TGTGCCAGCAGTTTGAACTATGGCTACACCTTC.